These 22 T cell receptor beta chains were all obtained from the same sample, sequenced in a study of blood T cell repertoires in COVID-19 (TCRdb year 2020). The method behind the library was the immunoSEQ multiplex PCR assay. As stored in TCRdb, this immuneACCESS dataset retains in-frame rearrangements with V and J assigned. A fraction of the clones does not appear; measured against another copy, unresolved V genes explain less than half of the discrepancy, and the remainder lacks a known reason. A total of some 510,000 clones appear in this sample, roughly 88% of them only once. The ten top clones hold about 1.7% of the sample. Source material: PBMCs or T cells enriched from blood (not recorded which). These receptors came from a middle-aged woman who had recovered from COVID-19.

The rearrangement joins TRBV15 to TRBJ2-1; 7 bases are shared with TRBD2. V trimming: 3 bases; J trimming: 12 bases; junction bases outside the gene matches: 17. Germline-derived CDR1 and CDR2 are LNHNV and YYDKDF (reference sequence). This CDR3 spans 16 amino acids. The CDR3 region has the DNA TGTGCCACCAGCAGCCTCCCTAGCGGCCTTCTCCCGATGCAGTTCTTC. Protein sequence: CATSSLPSGLLPMQFF.

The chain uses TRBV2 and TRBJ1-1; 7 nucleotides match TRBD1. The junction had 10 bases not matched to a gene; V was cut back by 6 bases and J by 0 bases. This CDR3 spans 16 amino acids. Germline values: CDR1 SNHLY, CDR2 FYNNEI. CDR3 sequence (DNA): TGTGCCAGCAGCCCTCAGATTACAGGGGTGAACACTGAAGCTTTCTTT. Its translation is CASSPQITGVNTEAFF.

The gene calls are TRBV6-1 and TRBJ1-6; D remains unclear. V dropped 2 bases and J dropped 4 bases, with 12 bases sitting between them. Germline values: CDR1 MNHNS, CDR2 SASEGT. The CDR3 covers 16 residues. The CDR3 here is CASSESGQRYNSPLHF. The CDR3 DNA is TGTGCCAGCAGTGAAAGTGGGCAGCGGTATAATTCACCCCTCCACTTT.

The CDR3 DNA is TGTGCCAGCAGTTTCAGCAGGGGAAATCAGCCCCAGCATTTT. Translated, it gives CASSFSRGNQPQHF. The chain joins TRBV28 to TRBJ1-5, with a possible D match to TRBD1 (6 bases). The V end was cut by 3 bases, the J end by 4 bases, with 10 bases between. Germline V gives CDR1 MDHEN, CDR2 SYDVKM. The CDR3 has 14 residues.

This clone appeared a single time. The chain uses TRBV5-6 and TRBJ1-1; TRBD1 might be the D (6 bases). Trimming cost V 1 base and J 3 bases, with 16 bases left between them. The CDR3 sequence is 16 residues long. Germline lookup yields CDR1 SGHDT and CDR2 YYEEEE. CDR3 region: CASSLTGGWRDTEAFF. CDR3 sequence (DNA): TGTGCCAGCAGCTTGACGGGGGGCTGGAGGGACACTGAAGCTTTCTTT.

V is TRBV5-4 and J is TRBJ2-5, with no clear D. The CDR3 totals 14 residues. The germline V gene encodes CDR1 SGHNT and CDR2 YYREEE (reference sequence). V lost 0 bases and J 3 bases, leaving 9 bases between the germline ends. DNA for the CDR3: TGTGCCAGCAGCTTGGGTCTGTCAGAAGAGACCCAGTACTTC. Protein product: CASSLGLSEETQYF.

In DNA form, the CDR3 reads TGTGCCAGCAGCGTAGGTGGGGGAGGCACTGAAGCTTTCTTT. This encodes CASSVGGGGTEAFF. The rearrangement links TRBV9 to TRBJ1-1, with a possible D match to TRBD1 (5 bases). Trimming took 0 bases from V and 4 from J, leaving 10 bases between them. There are 14 residues in the CDR3. Germline CDR1 and CDR2: SGDLS and YYNGEE.

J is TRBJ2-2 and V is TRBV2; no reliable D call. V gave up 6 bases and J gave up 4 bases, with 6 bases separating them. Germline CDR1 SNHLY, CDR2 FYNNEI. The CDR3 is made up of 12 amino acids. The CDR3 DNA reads TGTGCCAGCAGGACTTTCACCGGGGAGCTGTTTTTT. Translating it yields CASRTFTGELFF.

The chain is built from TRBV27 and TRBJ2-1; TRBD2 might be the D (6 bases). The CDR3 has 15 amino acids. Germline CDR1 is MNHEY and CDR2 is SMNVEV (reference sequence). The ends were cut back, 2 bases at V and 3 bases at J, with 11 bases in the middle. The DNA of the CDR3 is TGTGCCAGCAGTTTACGGGACTCGAACTACAATGAGCAGTTCTTC. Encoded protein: CASSLRDSNYNEQFF.

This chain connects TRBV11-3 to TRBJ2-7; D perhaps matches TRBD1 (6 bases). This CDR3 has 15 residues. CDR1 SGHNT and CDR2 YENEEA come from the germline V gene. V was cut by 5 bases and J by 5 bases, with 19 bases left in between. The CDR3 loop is CASSTEYRVSDEQYF. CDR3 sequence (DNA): TGTGCCAGCAGCACCGAGTACAGGGTTTCGGACGAGCAGTACTTC.

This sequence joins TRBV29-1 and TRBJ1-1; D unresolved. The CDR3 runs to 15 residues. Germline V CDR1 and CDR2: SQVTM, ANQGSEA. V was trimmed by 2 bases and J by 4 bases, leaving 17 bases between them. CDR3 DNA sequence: TGCAGCGTTGAACTTTCGCTGTGGAGGCGCACTGAAGCTTTCTTT. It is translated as CSVELSLWRRTEAFF.

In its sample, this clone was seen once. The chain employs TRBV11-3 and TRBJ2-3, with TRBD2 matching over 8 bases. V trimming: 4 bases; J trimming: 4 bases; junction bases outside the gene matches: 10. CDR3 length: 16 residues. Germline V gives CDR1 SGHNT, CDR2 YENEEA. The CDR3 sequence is CASSSRLALAPDTQYF. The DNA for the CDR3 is TGTGCCAGCAGCTCAAGACTAGCGCTAGCCCCAGATACGCAGTATTTT.

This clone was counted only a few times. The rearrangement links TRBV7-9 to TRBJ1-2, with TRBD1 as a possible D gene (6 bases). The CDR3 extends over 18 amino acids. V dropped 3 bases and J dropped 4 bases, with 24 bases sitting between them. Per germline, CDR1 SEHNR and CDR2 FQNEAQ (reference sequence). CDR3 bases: TGTGCCAGCAGCTTCCAAGGAGGTACAGGGAATACTATCTATGGCTACACCTTC. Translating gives CASSFQGGTGNTIYGYTF.

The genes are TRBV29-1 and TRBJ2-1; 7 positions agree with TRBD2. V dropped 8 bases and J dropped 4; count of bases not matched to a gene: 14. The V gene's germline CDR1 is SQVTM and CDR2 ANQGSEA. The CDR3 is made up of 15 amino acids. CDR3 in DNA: TGCAGCTCGACCCGGGGTAGCGGGCTTTACAATGAGCAGTTCTTC. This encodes CSSTRGSGLYNEQFF.

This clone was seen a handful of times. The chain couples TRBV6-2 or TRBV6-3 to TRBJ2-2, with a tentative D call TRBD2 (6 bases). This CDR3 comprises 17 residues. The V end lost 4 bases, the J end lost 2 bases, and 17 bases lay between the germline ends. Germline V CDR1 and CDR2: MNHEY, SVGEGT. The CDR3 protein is CASSSVAGLLNTGELFF. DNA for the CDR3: TGTGCCAGCAGTTCAGTTGCGGGACTCCTAAACACCGGGGAGCTGTTTTTT.

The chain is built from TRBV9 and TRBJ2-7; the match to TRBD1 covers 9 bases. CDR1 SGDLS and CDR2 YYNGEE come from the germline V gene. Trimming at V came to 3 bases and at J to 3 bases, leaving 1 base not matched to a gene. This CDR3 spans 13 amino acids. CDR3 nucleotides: TGTGCCAGCAGCGGGACAGGGGTCTACGAGCAGTACTTC. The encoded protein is CASSGTGVYEQYF.

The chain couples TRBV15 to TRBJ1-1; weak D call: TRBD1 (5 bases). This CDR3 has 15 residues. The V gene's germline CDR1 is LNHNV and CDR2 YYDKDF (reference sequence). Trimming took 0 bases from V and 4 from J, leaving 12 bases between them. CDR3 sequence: CATSRDPGVITEAFF. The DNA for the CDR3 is TGTGCCACCAGCAGAGATCCGGGGGTTATCACTGAAGCTTTCTTT.

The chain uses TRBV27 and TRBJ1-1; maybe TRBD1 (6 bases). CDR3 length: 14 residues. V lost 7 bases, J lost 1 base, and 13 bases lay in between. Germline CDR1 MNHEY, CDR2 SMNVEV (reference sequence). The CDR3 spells CASIPGGRNTEAFF. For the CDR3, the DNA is TGTGCCAGCATCCCTGGGGGCAGGAACACTGAAGCTTTCTTT.

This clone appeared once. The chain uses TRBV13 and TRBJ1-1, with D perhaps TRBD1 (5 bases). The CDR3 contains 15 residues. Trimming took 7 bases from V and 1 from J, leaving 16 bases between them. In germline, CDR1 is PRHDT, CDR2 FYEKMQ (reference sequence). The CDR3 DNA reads TGTGCCAGCACACTGCGCGGGGGAAGGAACACTGAAGCTTTCTTT. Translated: CASTLRGGRNTEAFF.

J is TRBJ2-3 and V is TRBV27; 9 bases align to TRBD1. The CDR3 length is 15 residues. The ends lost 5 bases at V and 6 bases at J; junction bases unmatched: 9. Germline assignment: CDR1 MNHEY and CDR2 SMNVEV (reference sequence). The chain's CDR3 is CASSTTTGGWDTQYF. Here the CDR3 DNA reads TGTGCCAGCAGTACCACGACAGGGGGGTGGGATACGCAGTATTTT.

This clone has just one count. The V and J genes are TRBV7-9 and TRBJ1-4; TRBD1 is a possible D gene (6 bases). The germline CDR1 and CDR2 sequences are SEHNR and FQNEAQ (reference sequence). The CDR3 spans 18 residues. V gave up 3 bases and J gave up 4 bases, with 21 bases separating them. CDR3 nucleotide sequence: TGTGCCAGCAGCTTTAGAGGACAGCACTTACAAAATAATGAAAAACTGTTTTTT. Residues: CASSFRGQHLQNNEKLFF.

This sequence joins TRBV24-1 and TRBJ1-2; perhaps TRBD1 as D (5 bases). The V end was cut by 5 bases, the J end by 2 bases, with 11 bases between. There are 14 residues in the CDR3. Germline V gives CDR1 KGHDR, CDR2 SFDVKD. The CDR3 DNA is TGTGCCACCAGTGTTGCGGGGACCAACTATGGCTACACCTTC. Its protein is CATSVAGTNYGYTF.